Listed below are T cell receptor beta chains from one sample, sequenced in a study of blood T cell repertoires in COVID-19. Data came from immunoSEQ multiplex PCR; TCRdb stores just in-frame clones and leaves some out. There are roughly 100,000 clones in the sample; about 75% occur only once, and roughly a tenth lies in the top ten. Specimen: peripheral blood. These receptors originate from a woman aged 80 or over with acute or convalescent COVID-19. Both conserved end residues are trimmed from each CDR3. Clone size appears in some rows only: once, few, many, or a class for an expanded clone.

>-|TRBJ1-6|TRBV19|12
ASSIGQGYSPLH
>few|TRBJ1-6|TRBV27|12
ASSPLGPFSPLH
>-|TRBJ2-1|TRBV28|12
ASSLGTSGRTQF
>once|TRBJ1-2|TRBV12-5|11
ASGLAVQGGYT
>-|TRBJ2-7|TRBV4-1|10
ASSRTGDEQY
>-|TRBJ2-1|TRBV10-2|11
ASSSGVDNEQF
>-|TRBJ2-3|TRBV5-1|11
ASSWGSGDTQY
>few|TRBJ2-7|TRBV5-1|15
ASSLSIPGQGAYEQY
>-|TRBJ1-2|TRBV2|12
ASISWGQGFGYT
>-|TRBJ2-7|TRBV9|12
ASSVGTGRHEQC
>-|TRBJ2-2|TRBV5-1|15
ASSLGRLAGVIGELF
>-|TRBJ2-1|TRBV5-1|13
ASSPRLAGYNEQF
>-|TRBJ1-6|TRBV18|13
ASSVTGVGNSPLH
>-|TRBJ1-2|TRBV25-1|10
ASSDSYYGYT
>-|TRBJ2-5|TRBV7-7|13
ASSLGGGTEETQY
>-|TRBJ2-2|TRBV7-2|17
ASSLAPRMGQGYSGELF
>few|TRBJ2-5|TRBV24-1|14
ATSLSGGGSEETQY
>-|TRBJ2-2|TRBV6-2/TRBV6-3|13
ASSPGLAGAGELF
>-|TRBJ2-1|TRBV30|12
AWKREVGYNEQF
>few|TRBJ2-4|TRBV10-3|12
ATRDSAAKNIQY
>-|TRBJ2-1|TRBV7-8|14
ASSLRAGGTYNEQF
>-|TRBJ1-4|TRBV28|14
ASSWDRGQTNEKLF
>-|TRBJ2-3|TRBV9|13
ASSATSHEADTQY
>-|TRBJ2-2|TRBV10-1|12
ASVGRGGTGELF
>-|TRBJ2-7|TRBV4-2|12
ASSQGAQDYEQY
>-|TRBJ2-6|TRBV5-8|13
ASSFYQTGANVLT
>-|TRBJ1-5|TRBV2|13
ASSGSGGWNRPQH
>-|TRBJ1-6|TRBV5-6|11
ASRGHNNSPLH
>-|TRBJ2-5|TRBV20-1|9
SAKGGVPQY
>few|TRBJ1-3|TRBV18|12
ASSLGGVGNTIY
>-|TRBJ1-4|TRBV27|13
ASSSQQVANEKLF
>-|TRBJ1-2|TRBV7-9|12
ASSLAARGYGYT
>-|TRBJ2-3|TRBV6-4|13
ASRLAGGSTDTQY
>-|TRBJ1-5|TRBV2|13
ASSPSTPSNQPQH
>-|TRBJ1-2|TRBV3-1/TRBV3-2|13
ASSPTGNNIAGYT
>-|TRBJ1-6|TRBV7-2|13
ASSSQSGYNSPLH
>-|TRBJ1-2|TRBV12-3/TRBV12-4|11
ASSLEGFSGYT
>-|TRBJ2-7|TRBV5-1|13
ASSFDLAGGLEQY
>-|TRBJ2-3|TRBV30|14
AWSVGAGGGADTQY
>-|TRBJ1-6|TRBV3-1/TRBV3-2|13
ASSDRSSYNSPLH
>-|TRBJ1-1|TRBV19|11
ASSIDVRAEAF
>-|TRBJ2-1|TRBV15|15
ATSREGGLAGRNEQF
>-|TRBJ2-7|TRBV6-5|12
ASTSDRGPYEQY
>once|TRBJ1-2|TRBV2|11
ASSLDRGAGYT
>-|TRBJ1-1|TRBV7-3|12
ASRETGFNTEAF